Listed below are T cell receptor beta chains from one sample, sequenced in a study of cytomegalovirus exposure and HLA in healthy donors. Sequenced by immunoSEQ multiplex PCR; TCRdb stores in-frame clones only, minus some. The specimen's table records tens of thousands of clones. Sequenced sample: PBMCs. The receptors stem from a woman aged 40 to 50 in good health and CMV-seropositive. CDR3s include the opening cysteine and the closing phenylalanine or tryptophan.

CDR3	V	J
CASSLEGGSQYF	TRBV5-1	TRBJ2-3
CASSYSPGTDSGGYTF	TRBV6-6	TRBJ1-2
CASSFSRFTYVADTQYF	TRBV5-5	TRBJ2-3
CASSLTPGYEQYF	TRBV7-3	.
CASSLGQGEAFF	TRBV5-1	TRBJ1-1
CASSPLGDGYTF	TRBV18	TRBJ1-2
CASSYRGWSTRETQYF	TRBV6-5	TRBJ2-5
CASTESSGANVLTF	TRBV6-4	TRBJ2-6
CASSLLQGRNGYTF	TRBV7-2	TRBJ1-2
CASSQGLAGANEQFF	TRBV6-6	TRBJ2-1
CASSEGHNEQFF	TRBV11-3	TRBJ2-1
CASSSLAGGVGGELFF	TRBV11-3	TRBJ2-2
CASSSGTGDEKLFF	TRBV18	TRBJ1-4
CASSLVGGSSYEQYF	TRBV11-2	TRBJ2-7
CASSPYLGLEAFF	TRBV11-2	TRBJ1-1
CASSQEGLLVDTQYF	TRBV14	TRBJ2-3
CAISEGASGSGSEQYF	TRBV10-3	TRBJ2-7
CASSLAEGLGYNEQFF	TRBV11-2	TRBJ2-1
CASSKGQRMNTEAFF	TRBV6-5	TRBJ1-1
CASCRRDSSREQYF	TRBV2	TRBJ2-7
CASSEAPGQGTDTQYF	TRBV6-4	TRBJ2-3
CASSFAGLYNEQFF	TRBV11-3	TRBJ2-1
CASSSTILAGVTGNEQFF	TRBV5-1	TRBJ2-1
CSQNEQFF	TRBV20-1	TRBJ2-1
CAISEQVLYGYTF	TRBV10-3	TRBJ1-2
CASSLFRGASGVYNEQFF	TRBV5-4	TRBJ2-1
CAWDRGRLAGGFVSEETQYF	TRBV30	TRBJ2-5
CASSPSQGAINTEAFF	TRBV5-5	TRBJ1-1
CASSPERHSGNTIYF	TRBV18	TRBJ1-3
CASSVSVPGGLKGYTF	TRBV9	TRBJ1-2
CASSFGPPPGEQYF	TRBV7-3	TRBJ2-7
CSVEGGSSYNEQFF	TRBV29-1	TRBJ2-1
CASSGNRPDGTEAFF	TRBV9	TRBJ1-1
CASSLSGIKETQYF	TRBV13	TRBJ2-5
CASSSFQGYTF	TRBV25-1	TRBJ1-2
CASRRGTSASSSYEQYF	TRBV27	TRBJ2-7
CASSSEAGASYNEQFF	TRBV7-2	TRBJ2-1
CASSARTSYNSPLHF	TRBV7-6	TRBJ1-6
CASSSPGGGGQETQYF	TRBV5-4	TRBJ2-5
CASSLIQGPNQPQHF	TRBV6-1	TRBJ1-5
CASSPGWSRVGELFF	TRBV18	TRBJ2-2
CAISVGRNEDGYTF	TRBV10-3	TRBJ1-2
CASSPGNRAIEQYF	TRBV5-1	TRBJ2-7